This is a list of T cell receptor beta chains from one sample in a study of blood T cell repertoires in COVID-19. Measured with immunoSEQ multiplex PCR; TCRdb has only the in-frame clones, and not every one. The sample includes roughly 280,000 clones, roughly 86% seen only once; the top ten take around 1.9%. Sequencing was performed on PBMCs or T cells enriched from blood (not recorded which). The source of these receptors is a woman in her sixties or seventies who had recovered from COVID-19. Both conserved end residues are part of each CDR3. The D gene is left open where the match is weak. Expanded clones get a size class; other rows say once, few or many, or leave the size out.

j_call,d_call,clone_size,v_call,cdr3_nt,cdr3_aa
TRBJ2-3,TRBD1,-,TRBV5-1,TGCGCCAGCAGCGTTACAGGGGGGACAGATACGCAGTATTTT,CASSVTGGTDTQYF
TRBJ2-2,-,-,TRBV7-8,TGTGCCAGCAGCTTAAGACCCCCAGGCACCGGGGAGCTGTTTTTT,CASSLRPPGTGELFF
TRBJ1-2,-,-,TRBV30,TGTGCCTGGAGTGGGGCAAACTATGGCTACACCTTC,CAWSGANYGYTF
TRBJ1-3,TRBD1,-,TRBV5-1,TGCGCCAGCAGCCTGATGGGGACAGGGAGAAACACCATATATTTT,CASSLMGTGRNTIYF
TRBJ1-5,TRBD1,-,TRBV28,TGTGCCAGCAGTCCCGGGACAGGAGCTTTGCCCCAGCATTTT,CASSPGTGALPQHF
TRBJ1-5,-,-,TRBV5-6,TGTGCCAGCAGCTTGGCGGGAGACAATCAGCCCCAGCATTTT,CASSLAGDNQPQHF
TRBJ2-5,TRBD2,once,TRBV10-1,TGCGCCAGCAGTGTCGCGGGAGGTCAGACCCAGTACTTC,CASSVAGGQTQYF
TRBJ1-4,-,-,TRBV6-5,TGTGCCAGCAGTTACTCAGGGAGAACTAATGAAAAACTGTTTTTT,CASSYSGRTNEKLFF
TRBJ1-1,-,few,TRBV2,TGTGCCAGCACCGGAACAGGTGGGGGGAGCACTGAAGCTTTCTTT,CASTGTGGGSTEAFF
TRBJ1-6,-,-,TRBV2,TGTGCCAGCACCCCTGGAGCAGCTAATAATTCACCCCTCCACTTT,CASTPGAANNSPLHF